This TCR beta chain was sequenced during a study of cytomegalovirus exposure and HLA in healthy donors. Notes on the study in general: Versus the roughly 670-donor mean, an Asian-associated ancestry cluster reportedly showed fewer N-insertions in a later analysis. There was a cluster of highly shared sequence variants that was likely a sequencing artifact.

Vbeta (60) and Jbeta (13) primers were used in the PCR. TCRdb's copy holds only in-frame clones and misses some; the assay was immunoSEQ multiplex PCR. The sample yields roughly 150,000 clones, roughly 85% seen once. The CDR3 sequence is 13 residues long. CDR1 SGHDN and CDR2 FVKESK come from the germline V gene. V lost 4 bases and J lost 11; bases outside the gene matches: 7. Concerning this clone itself: What it recognizes is unknown.

This chain joins TRBV14 and TRBJ2-2, with 7 bases fitting TRBD1. The specimen sequenced was PBMCs. This clonotype originated in a male donor in good health and CMV-seronegative. This CDR3 reads CASSPSQGVELFF. Written as DNA, the CDR3 is TGTGCCAGCAGCCCCTCGCAGGGGGTCGAGCTGTTTTTT.